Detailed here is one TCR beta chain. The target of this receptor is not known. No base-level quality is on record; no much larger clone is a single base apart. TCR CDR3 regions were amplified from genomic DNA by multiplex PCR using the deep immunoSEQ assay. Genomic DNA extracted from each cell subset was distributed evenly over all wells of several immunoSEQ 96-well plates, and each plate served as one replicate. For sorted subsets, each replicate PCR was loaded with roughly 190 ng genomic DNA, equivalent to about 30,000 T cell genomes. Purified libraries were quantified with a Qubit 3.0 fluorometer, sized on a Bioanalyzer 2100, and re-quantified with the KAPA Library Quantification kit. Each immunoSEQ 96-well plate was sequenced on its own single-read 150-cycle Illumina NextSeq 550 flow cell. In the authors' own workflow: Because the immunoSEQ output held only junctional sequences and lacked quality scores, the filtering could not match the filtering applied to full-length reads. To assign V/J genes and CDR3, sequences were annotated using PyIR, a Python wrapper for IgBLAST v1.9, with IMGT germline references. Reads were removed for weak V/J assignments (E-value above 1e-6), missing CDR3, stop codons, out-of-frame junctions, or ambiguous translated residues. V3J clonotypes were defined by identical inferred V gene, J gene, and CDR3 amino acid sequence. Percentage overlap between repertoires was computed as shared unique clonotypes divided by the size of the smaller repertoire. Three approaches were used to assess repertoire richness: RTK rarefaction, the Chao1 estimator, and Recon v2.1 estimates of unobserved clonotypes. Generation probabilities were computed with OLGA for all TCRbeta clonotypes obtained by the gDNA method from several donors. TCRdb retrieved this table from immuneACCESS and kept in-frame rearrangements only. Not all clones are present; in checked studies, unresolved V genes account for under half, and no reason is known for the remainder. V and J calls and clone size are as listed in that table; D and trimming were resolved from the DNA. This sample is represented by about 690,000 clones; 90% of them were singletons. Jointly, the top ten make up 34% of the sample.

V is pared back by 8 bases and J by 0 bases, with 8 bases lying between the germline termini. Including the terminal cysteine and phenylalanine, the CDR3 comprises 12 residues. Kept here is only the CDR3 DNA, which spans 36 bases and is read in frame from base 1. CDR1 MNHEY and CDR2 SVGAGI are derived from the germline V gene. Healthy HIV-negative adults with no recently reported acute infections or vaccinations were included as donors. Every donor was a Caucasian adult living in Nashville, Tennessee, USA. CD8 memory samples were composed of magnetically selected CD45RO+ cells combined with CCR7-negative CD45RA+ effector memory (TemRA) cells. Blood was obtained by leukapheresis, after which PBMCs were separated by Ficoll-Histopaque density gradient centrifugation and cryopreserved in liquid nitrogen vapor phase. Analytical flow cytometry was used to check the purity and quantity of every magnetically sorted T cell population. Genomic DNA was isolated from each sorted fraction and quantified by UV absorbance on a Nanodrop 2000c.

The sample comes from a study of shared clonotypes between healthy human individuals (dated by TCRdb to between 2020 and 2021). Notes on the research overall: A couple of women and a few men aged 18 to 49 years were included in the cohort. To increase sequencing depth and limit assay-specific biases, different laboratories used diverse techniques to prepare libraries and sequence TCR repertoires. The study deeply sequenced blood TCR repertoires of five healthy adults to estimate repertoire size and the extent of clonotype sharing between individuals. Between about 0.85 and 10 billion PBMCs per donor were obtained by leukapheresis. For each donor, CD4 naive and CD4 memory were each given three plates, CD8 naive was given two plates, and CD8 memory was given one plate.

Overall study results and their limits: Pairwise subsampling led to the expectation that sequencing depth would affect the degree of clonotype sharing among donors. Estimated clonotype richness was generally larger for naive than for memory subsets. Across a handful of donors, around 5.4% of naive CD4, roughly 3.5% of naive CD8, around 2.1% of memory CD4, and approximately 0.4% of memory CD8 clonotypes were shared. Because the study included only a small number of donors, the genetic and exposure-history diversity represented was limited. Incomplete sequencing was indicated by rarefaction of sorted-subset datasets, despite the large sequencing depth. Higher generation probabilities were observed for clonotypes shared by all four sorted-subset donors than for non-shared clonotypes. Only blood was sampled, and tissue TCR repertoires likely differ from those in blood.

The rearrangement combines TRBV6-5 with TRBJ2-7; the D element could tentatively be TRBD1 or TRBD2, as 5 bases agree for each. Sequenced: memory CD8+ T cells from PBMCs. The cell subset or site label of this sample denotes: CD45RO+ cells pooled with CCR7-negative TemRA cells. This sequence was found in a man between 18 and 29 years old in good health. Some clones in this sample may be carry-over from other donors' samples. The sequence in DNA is TGTGCCAGCGGGACGGTCTCCTACGAGCAGTACTTC. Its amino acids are CASGTVSYEQYF.